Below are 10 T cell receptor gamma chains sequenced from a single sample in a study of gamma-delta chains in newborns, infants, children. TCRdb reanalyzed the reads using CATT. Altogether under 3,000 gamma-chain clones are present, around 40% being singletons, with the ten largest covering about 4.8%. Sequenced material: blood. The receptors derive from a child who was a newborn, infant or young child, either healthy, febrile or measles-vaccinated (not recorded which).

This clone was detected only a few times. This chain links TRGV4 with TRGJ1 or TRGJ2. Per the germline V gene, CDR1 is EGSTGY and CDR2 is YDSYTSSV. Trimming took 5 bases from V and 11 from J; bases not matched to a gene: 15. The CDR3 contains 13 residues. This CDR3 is CATWAPVREQKLF. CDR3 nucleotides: TGTGCCACCTGGGCCCCCGTAAGAGAGCAGAAACTCTTT.

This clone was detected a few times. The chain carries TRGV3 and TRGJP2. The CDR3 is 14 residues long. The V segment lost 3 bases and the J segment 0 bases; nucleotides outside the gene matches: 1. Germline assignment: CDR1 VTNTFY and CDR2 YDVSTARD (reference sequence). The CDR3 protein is CATWDDSSDWIKTF. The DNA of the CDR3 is TGTGCCACCTGGGACGATAGTAGTGATTGGATCAAGACGTTT.

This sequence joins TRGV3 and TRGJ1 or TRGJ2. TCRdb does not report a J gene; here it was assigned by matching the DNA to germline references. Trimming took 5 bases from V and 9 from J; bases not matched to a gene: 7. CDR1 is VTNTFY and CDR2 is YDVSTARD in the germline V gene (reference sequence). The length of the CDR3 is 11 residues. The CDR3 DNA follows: TGTGCCACCTGGGTTACCAGTAAGAAACTCTTT. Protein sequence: CATWVTSKKLF.

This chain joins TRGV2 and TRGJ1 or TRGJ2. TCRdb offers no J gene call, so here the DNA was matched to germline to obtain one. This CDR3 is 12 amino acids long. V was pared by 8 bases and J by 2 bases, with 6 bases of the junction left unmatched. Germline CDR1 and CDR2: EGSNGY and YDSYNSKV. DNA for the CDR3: TGTGCCACCTTCCATTATTATTATAAGAAACTCTTT. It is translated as CATFHYYYKKLF.

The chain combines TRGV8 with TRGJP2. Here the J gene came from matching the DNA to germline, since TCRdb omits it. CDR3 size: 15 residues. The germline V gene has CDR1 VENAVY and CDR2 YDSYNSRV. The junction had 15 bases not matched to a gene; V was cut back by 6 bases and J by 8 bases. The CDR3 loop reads CATWPIACVDWIKTF. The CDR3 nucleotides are TGTGCCACCTGGCCTATAGCCTGTGTGGATTGGATCAAGACGTTT.

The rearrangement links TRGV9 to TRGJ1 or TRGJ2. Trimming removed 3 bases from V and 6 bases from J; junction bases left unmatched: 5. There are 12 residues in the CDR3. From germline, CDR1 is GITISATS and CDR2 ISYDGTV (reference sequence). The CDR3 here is CALWENGYKKLF. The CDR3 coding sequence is TGTGCCTTGTGGGAGAACGGTTATAAGAAACTCTTT.

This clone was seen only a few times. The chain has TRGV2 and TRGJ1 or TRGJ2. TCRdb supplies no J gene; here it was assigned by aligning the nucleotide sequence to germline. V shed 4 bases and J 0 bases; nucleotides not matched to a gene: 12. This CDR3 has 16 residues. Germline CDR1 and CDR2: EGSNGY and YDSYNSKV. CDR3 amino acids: CATWEISVSNYYKKLF. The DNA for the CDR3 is TGTGCCACCTGGGAAATTTCAGTTTCGAATTATTATAAGAAACTCTTT.

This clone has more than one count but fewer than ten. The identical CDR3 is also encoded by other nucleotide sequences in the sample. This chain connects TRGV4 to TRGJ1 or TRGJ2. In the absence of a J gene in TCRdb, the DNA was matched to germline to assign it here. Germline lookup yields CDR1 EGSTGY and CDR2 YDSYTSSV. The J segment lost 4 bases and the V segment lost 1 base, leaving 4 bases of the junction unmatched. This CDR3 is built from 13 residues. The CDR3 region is CATWDGPYYKKLF. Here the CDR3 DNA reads TGTGCCACCTGGGATGGCCCCTATTATAAGAAACTCTTT.

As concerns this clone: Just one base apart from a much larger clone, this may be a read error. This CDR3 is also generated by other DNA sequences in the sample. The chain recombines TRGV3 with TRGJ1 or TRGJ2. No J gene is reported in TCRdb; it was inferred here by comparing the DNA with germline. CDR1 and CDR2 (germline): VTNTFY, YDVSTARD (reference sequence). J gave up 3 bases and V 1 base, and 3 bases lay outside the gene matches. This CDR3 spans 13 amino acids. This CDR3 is CATWDRPYYKKLF. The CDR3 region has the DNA TGTGCCACCTGGGACAGACCTTATTATAAGAAACTCTTT.

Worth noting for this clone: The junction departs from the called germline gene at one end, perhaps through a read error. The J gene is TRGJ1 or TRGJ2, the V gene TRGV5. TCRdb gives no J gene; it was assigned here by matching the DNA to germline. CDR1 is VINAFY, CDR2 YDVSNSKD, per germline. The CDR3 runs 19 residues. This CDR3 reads CTTWDRPRGLTSNYYKKLF. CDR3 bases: TGTACCACCTGGGACAGGCCTCGGGGACTTACCTCGAATTATTATAAGAAACTCTTT.